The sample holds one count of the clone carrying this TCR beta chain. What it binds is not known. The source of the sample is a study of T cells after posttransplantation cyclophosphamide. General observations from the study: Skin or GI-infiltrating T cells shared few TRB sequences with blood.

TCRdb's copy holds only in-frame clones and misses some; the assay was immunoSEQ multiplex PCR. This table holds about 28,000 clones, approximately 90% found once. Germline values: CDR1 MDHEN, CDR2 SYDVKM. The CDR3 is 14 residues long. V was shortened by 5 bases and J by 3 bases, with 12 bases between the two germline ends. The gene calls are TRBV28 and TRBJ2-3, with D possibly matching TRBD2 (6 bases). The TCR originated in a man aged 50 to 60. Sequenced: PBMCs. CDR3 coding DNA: TGTGCCAGCAGTAACCCCGGGGGTACAGATACGCAGTATTTT. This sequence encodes CASSNPGGTDTQYF.